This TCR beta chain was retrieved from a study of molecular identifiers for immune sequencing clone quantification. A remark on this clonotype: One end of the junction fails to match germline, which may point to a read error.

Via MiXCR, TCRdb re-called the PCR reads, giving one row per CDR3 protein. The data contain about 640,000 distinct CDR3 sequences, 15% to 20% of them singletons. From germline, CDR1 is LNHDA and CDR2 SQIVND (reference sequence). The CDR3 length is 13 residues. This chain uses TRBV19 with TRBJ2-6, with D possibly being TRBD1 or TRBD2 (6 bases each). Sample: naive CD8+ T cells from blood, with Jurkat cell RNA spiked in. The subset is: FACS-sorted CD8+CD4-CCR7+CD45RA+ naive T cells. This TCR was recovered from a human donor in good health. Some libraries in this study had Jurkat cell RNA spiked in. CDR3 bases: TGTGCCAGTAGTACGACGGGGGCCAACATCCTGACTTTC. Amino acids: CASSTTGANILTF.